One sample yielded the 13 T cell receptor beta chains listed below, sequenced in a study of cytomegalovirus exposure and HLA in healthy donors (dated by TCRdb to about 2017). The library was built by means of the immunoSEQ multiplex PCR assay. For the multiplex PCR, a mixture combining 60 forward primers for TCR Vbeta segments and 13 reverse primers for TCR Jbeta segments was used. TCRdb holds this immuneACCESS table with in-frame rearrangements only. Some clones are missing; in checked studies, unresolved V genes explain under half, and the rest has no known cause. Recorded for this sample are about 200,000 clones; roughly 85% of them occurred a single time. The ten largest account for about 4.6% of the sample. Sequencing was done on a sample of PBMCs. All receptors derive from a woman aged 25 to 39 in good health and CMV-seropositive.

The CDR3 here is CASSQAGTSAINQPQHF. CDR3 bases: TGCGCCAGCAGCCAAGCCGGGACTTCAGCGATTAATCAGCCCCAGCATTTT. V gene TRBV4-1 combines with J gene TRBJ1-5, with D possibly TRBD1 on 5 matching bases. The V end lost 1 base, the J end lost 4 bases, and 17 bases lay between the germline ends. Germline V CDR1 and CDR2: MGHRA, YSYEKL. This CDR3 spans 17 amino acids.

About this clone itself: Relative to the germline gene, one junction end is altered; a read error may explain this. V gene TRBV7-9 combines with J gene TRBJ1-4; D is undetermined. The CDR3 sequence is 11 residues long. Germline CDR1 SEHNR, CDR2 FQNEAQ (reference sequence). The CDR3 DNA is TGTGCCAGCAGCCCAATGGCCGACATAATTTTT. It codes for CASSPMADIIF.

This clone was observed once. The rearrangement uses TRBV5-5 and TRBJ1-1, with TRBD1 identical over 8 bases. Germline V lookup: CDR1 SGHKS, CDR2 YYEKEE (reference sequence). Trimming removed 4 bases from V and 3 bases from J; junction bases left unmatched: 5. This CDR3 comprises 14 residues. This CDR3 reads CASSLDRAYTEAFF. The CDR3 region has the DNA TGTGCCAGCAGCCTGGACAGGGCTTACACTGAAGCTTTCTTT.

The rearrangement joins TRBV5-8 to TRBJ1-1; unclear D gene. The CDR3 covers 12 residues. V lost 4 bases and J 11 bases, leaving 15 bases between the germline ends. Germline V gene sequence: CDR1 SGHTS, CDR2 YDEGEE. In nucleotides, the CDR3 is TGTGCCAGCAGCCCGCTGGTCCTGCGGGCTTTCTTT. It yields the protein CASSPLVLRAFF.

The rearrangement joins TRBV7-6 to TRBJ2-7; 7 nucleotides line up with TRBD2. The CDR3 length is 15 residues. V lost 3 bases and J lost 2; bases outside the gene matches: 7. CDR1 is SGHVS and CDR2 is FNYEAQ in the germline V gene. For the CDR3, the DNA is TGTGCCAGCAGCTTTGGTGGCGGGGGTGCCTACGAGCAGTACTTC. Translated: CASSFGGGGAYEQYF.

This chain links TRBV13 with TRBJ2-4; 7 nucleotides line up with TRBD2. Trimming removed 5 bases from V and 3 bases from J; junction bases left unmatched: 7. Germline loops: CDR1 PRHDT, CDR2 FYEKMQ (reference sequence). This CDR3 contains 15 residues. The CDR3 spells CASSSREGIKNIQYF. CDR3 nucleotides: TGTGCCAGCAGCAGCAGGGAGGGGATCAAAAACATTCAGTACTTC.

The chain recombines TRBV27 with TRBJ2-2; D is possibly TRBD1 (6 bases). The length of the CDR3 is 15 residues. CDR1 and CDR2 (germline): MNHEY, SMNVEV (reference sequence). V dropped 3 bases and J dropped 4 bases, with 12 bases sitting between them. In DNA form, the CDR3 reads TGTGCCAGCAGTTTTACAGGGTCGAGCACCGGGGAGCTGTTTTTT. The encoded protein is CASSFTGSSTGELFF.

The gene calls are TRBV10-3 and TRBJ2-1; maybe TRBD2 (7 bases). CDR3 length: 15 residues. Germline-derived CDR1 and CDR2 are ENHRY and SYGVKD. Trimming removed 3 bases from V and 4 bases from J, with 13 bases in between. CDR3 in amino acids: CAISDRGRDYNEQFF. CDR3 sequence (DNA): TGTGCCATCAGTGATAGGGGGAGGGATTACAATGAGCAGTTCTTC.

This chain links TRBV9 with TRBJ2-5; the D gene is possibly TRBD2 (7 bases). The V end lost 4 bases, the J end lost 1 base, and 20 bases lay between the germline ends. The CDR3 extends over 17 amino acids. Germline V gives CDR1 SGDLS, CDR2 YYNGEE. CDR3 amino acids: CASSQGGASGLQETQYF. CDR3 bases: TGTGCCAGCAGCCAAGGGGGGGCTAGCGGACTCCAAGAGACCCAGTACTTC.

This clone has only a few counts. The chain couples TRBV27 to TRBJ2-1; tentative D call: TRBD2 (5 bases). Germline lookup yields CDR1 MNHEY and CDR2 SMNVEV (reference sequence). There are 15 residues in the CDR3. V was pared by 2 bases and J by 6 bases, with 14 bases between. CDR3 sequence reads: CASSLEAGLSNEQFF. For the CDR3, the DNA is TGTGCCAGCAGTTTAGAGGCGGGCCTGTCCAATGAGCAGTTCTTC.

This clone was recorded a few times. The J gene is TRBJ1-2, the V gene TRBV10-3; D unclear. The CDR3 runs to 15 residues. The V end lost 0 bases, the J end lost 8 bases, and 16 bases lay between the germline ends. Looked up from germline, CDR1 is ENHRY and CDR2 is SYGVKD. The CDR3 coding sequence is TGTGCCATCAGTGAGTCAGGCGGAGGCTCGGGGGGCTACACCTTC. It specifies CAISESGGGSGGYTF.

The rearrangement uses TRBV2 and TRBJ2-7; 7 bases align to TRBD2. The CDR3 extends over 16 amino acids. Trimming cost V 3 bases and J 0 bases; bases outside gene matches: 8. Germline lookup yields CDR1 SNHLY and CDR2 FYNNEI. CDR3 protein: CASSDFGGVTSYEQYF. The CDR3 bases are TGTGCCAGCAGTGATTTTGGGGGGGTAACCTCCTACGAGCAGTACTTC.

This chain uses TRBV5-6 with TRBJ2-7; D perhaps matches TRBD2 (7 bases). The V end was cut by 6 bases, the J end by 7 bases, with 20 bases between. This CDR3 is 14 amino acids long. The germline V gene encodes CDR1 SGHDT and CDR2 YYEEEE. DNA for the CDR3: TGTGCCAGCAACCCTGGGGGGGCCCGAGGGGAGCAGTACTTC. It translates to CASNPGGARGEQYF.